What follows describes a single T cell receptor (beta chain). Within the sample, other DNA sequences also encode this same CDR3. The source of the sample is a study of blood T cell repertoires in COVID-19. Across the whole study: Samples of COVID-19 (acute and convalescent) were obtained from the United States, Italy and Spain. From T cells, B-cell-depleted T cells, or PBMCs came the material, which was cDNA or gDNA.

Those who participated ranged in age from about 18 to 89 years and resided in 24 US areas. Germline CDR1 MNHEY, CDR2 SVGAGI. With V trimmed by 3 bases and J by 1 base, 5 bases remained unmatched. This CDR3 region has 15 residues. In the original workflow: Reference gene primer amplification gave nucleated cell count estimates. Generated by immunoSEQ multiplex PCR, the TCRdb table keeps only in-frame clones and is missing some. The D gene and trimming were derived from the DNA, and the V and J assignments and clone size from that table. The sample lists 300,000 to 500,000 clones; approximately 88% were seen once.

J is TRBJ2-7 and V is TRBV6-5; 8 bases are shared with TRBD1. This TCR was recovered from a young woman with acute COVID-19. The sequenced material came from PBMCs or T cells enriched from blood (not recorded which). In DNA form, the CDR3 reads TGTGCCAGCAGTTATTCCGGGACAGGTTCCTACGAGCAGTACTTC. This encodes CASSYSGTGSYEQYF.